One sample yielded the 30 T cell receptor beta chains listed below, sequenced in a study of cytomegalovirus exposure and HLA in healthy donors. The data were produced by immunoSEQ multiplex PCR, yet TCRdb's version contains in-frame clones alone and is incomplete. The data show approximately 110,000 clones, around 94% seen once. Sequencing was performed on PBMCs. The receptors here all came from a woman between 18 and 30 years old in good health and CMV-seronegative.

CDR3 DNA sequence: TGTGCCAGCAGGCTCACAGGGACCTCTACTGAAGCTTTCTTT. Its protein is CASRLTGTSTEAFF. The chain is built from TRBV6-4 and TRBJ1-1; D is perhaps TRBD1 (6 bases). V dropped 6 bases and J dropped 5 bases, with 16 bases sitting between them. Germline lookup yields CDR1 MRHNA and CDR2 SNTAGT. The CDR3 is made up of 14 amino acids.

The V gene is TRBV10-2, the J gene TRBJ2-7; 7 bases are a match to TRBD2. Germline CDR1 WSHSY, CDR2 SAAADI. V lost 4 bases to trimming and J lost 2 bases; unmatched junction nucleotides: 8. The CDR3 is 15 amino acids. The CDR3 spells CASSVVGGSAYEQYF. The CDR3 coding sequence is TGCGCCAGCAGTGTTGTCGGCGGGAGTGCCTACGAGCAGTACTTC.

The chain couples TRBV5-4 to TRBJ2-7; D is undetermined. V lost 0 bases and J lost 6, with 7 bases in between. Germline-derived CDR1 and CDR2 are SGHNT and YYREEE (reference sequence). There are 12 residues in the CDR3. In DNA form, the CDR3 reads TGTGCCAGCAGCTTGGGAGCTTCCGAGCAGTACTTC. It yields the protein CASSLGASEQYF.

V gene TRBV4-1 combines with J gene TRBJ2-3, with 14 positions matching TRBD2. The CDR3 covers 16 residues. Germline lookup yields CDR1 MGHRA and CDR2 YSYEKL. V trimming: 5 bases; J trimming: 3 bases; junction bases outside the gene matches: 4. The CDR3 here is CASSIRLAGGTDTQYF. The CDR3 DNA is TGCGCCAGCAGCATTAGACTAGCGGGGGGGACAGATACGCAGTATTTT.

This clone was seen a single time. CDR3 protein: CASSRSWPDNQPQHF. CDR3 nucleotides: TGTGCCAGTAGCAGATCCTGGCCCGATAATCAGCCCCAGCATTTT. J is TRBJ1-5 and V is TRBV19; D is unresolved. The germline V gene has CDR1 LNHDA and CDR2 SQIVND (reference sequence). This CDR3 comprises 15 residues. With 6 bases removed from V and 4 bases from J, the gap between germline ends came to 16 bases. The full variable domain, its missing parts supplied by reference TRBV19 and TRBJ1-5, is DGGITQSPKYLFRKEGQNVTLSCEQNLNHDAMYWYRQDPGQGLRLIYYSQIVNDFQKGDIAEGYSVSREKKESFPLTVTSAQKNPTAFYLCASSRSWPDNQPQHFGDGTRLSIL.

The chain is built from TRBV5-4 and TRBJ2-7, with D maybe TRBD1 (6 bases). The CDR3 is made up of 13 amino acids. CDR1 SGHNT and CDR2 YYREEE come from the germline V gene (reference sequence). V lost 4 bases, J lost 3 bases, and 11 bases lay in between. Written as DNA, the CDR3 is TGTGCCAGCAGCGGCGGACAGAACTACGAGCAGTACTTC. Translating gives CASSGGQNYEQYF.

This chain joins TRBV10-3 and TRBJ1-5; D is unclear. Germline-derived CDR1 and CDR2 are ENHRY and SYGVKD. With 7 bases removed from V and 6 bases from J, the gap between germline ends came to 13 bases. CDR3 length: 13 amino acids. The CDR3 loop reads CAIKNASGQPQHF. The CDR3 DNA reads as TGTGCCATCAAAAACGCCTCAGGTCAGCCCCAGCATTTT.

A single count supports this clone. The chain recombines TRBV7-9 with TRBJ2-3; 9 nucleotides agree with TRBD2. The V and J ends lost 2 bases and 6 bases, in that order; junction bases with no gene match: 9. Germline-derived CDR1 and CDR2 are SEHNR and FQNEAQ (reference sequence). This CDR3 comprises 16 residues. The CDR3: CASSLSIAGGRDTQYF. CDR3 DNA: TGTGCCAGCAGCTTATCGATCGCGGGAGGGCGGGATACGCAGTATTTT.

This chain joins TRBV15 and TRBJ2-3, with 9 bases matching TRBD1. V lost 5 bases and J lost 4; bases outside the gene matches: 16. CDR1 and CDR2 from the germline V gene are LNHNV and YYDKDF (reference sequence). This CDR3 has 18 residues. CDR3 bases: TGTGCCACCAGCCTACCGCCGGAAGGGACAGGGACCCCAGATACGCAGTATTTT. Translated, it gives CATSLPPEGTGTPDTQYF.

This clone has a single count. The rearrangement uses TRBV4-1 and TRBJ1-5; D gene unclear. CDR1 MGHRA and CDR2 YSYEKL come from the germline V gene. V was shortened by 0 bases and J by 5 bases, with 5 bases between the two germline ends. The CDR3 is 13 amino acids. CDR3 loop: CASSQDSYQPQHF. The CDR3 coding sequence is TGCGCCAGCAGCCAAGATAGTTATCAGCCCCAGCATTTT.

The chain recombines TRBV28 with TRBJ2-3; TRBD1 agrees at 8 bases. The V segment lost 8 bases and the J segment 4 bases; nucleotides outside the gene matches: 8. CDR1 is MDHEN and CDR2 is SYDVKM in the germline V gene. The CDR3 is made up of 14 amino acids. The CDR3 here is CASGTGELADTQYF. Written as DNA, the CDR3 is TGTGCCAGCGGGACAGGAGAACTGGCAGATACGCAGTATTTT.

The chain recombines TRBV9 with TRBJ2-7; D not certain. The V and J ends lost 3 bases and 3 bases respectively, with 13 bases between them. Germline V CDR1 and CDR2: SGDLS, YYNGEE. The CDR3 is 14 amino acids. CDR3 sequence reads: CASSAHEVNYEQYF. The DNA of the CDR3 is TGTGCCAGCAGCGCCCACGAGGTAAACTACGAGCAGTACTTC.

This rearrangement joins TRBV5-6 to TRBJ2-4, with a weak D call TRBD2 (6 bases). The V and J ends lost 4 bases and 8 bases respectively, with 22 bases between them. CDR1 and CDR2 (germline): SGHDT, YYEEEE. The CDR3 has 16 residues. CDR3 in DNA: TGTGCCAGCAGCCCTCTCGGAGGGACCGAACGGGACATTCAGTACTTC. Residues: CASSPLGGTERDIQYF.

The CDR3 DNA is TGTGCCAGCAGCTTTAGGACTGTCAGGTCTGAAGCTTTCTTT. This encodes CASSFRTVRSEAFF. The rearrangement links TRBV5-5 to TRBJ1-1; D gene ambiguous. There are 14 residues in the CDR3. V was clipped by 2 bases and J by 6 bases, with 14 bases between them. Germline CDR1 and CDR2: SGHKS and YYEKEE (reference sequence).

This chain connects TRBV30 to TRBJ2-5; D may be TRBD2 (5 bases). V was trimmed by 0 bases and J by 7 bases, leaving 9 bases between them. This CDR3 spans 12 amino acids. From germline, CDR1 is GTSNPN and CDR2 SVGIG (reference sequence). CDR3 sequence (DNA): TGTGCCTGGAGTGTAAATGGAGGGACCCAGTACTTC. Its protein is CAWSVNGGTQYF.

The rearrangement links TRBV19 to TRBJ2-7, with 8 bases identical to TRBD1. The CDR3 totals 15 residues. CDR1 is LNHDA, CDR2 SQIVND, per germline (reference sequence). The V segment lost 5 bases and the J segment 5 bases; nucleotides outside the gene matches: 11. The CDR3 nucleotides are TGTGCCAGTAGTCTTACCGGGACAGGAGTCAACGAGCAGTACTTC. Its protein product is CASSLTGTGVNEQYF.

This clone is a singleton in its sample. V and J are TRBV19 and TRBJ1-5; TRBD1 is a possible D gene (6 bases). CDR3 length: 15 residues. Per germline, CDR1 LNHDA and CDR2 SQIVND (reference sequence). V was pared by 6 bases and J by 1 base, with 13 bases between. CDR3 DNA: TGTGCCAGTAGGGTAGGGGGAATAAGCAATCAGCCCCAGCATTTT. This gives the protein CASRVGGISNQPQHF.

The count of this clone is one. The chain couples TRBV28 to TRBJ2-1; 7 bases fit TRBD1. Germline loops: CDR1 MDHEN, CDR2 SYDVKM. The CDR3 runs 15 residues. V dropped 1 base and J dropped 4; count of bases not matched to a gene: 4. Written as DNA, the CDR3 is TGTGCCAGCAGTTTATCCCTGGGACAGTACAATGAGCAGTTCTTC. Translation gives CASSLSLGQYNEQFF.

The CDR3 DNA reads as TGTGCCAGTAGTATAAGGGGATTTAACGGGGAGCTGTTTTTT. Its protein is CASSIRGFNGELFF. V is TRBV19 and J is TRBJ2-2; possible D gene TRBD1, 5 bases. Germline V lookup: CDR1 LNHDA, CDR2 SQIVND (reference sequence). CDR3 length: 14 amino acids. The V end lost 2 bases, the J end lost 7 bases, and 11 bases lay between the germline ends.

This chain joins TRBV7-9 and TRBJ1-3; 7 nucleotides agree with TRBD1. CDR1 SEHNR and CDR2 FQNEAQ come from the germline V gene (reference sequence). The CDR3 loop spans 13 amino acids. The V gene end was trimmed by 2 bases and the J gene end by 8 bases; junction bases not matched to a gene: 3. The CDR3 sequence is CASSLRQGYTIYF. The CDR3, as DNA: TGTGCCAGCAGCTTAAGACAGGGTTACACCATATATTTT.

The CDR3 reads CATSMGGLDYGYTF. The CDR3 DNA reads as TGTGCCACCTCCATGGGGGGTCTCGACTATGGCTACACCTTC. The rearrangement links TRBV18 to TRBJ1-2; weak D call: TRBD1 (5 bases). This CDR3 spans 14 amino acids. CDR1 and CDR2 from the germline V gene are KGHSH and LQKENI. V was clipped by 10 bases and J by 3 bases, with 18 bases between them.

The chain uses TRBV6-4 and TRBJ2-3; 7 nucleotides agree with TRBD2. V was clipped by 5 bases and J by 0 bases; unmatched bases: 2. This CDR3 is built from 14 residues. CDR1 is MRHNA, CDR2 SNTAGT, per germline. In DNA form, the CDR3 reads TGTGCCAGCAGTAGCGGGGTTAGCACAGATACGCAGTATTTT. It encodes CASSSGVSTDTQYF.

On this clone itself: An end of the junction differs from the germline gene, which may be a read error. V is TRBV19 and J is TRBJ2-1; 11 bases line up with TRBD2. The CDR3 has 15 residues. The germline gives CDR1 LNHDA, CDR2 SQIVND (reference sequence). In nucleotides, the CDR3 is TGTGCCAGTACTATACTAGCGGGGGCTGACAATGAGCAGTTCTTC. This sequence encodes CASTILAGADNEQFF.

This clone was seen a single time. V usage is TRBV5-8 and J usage is TRBJ2-3, with D possibly matching TRBD2 (6 bases). The CDR3 covers 15 residues. The ends were cut back, 5 bases at V and 2 bases at J, with 15 bases in the middle. Germline CDR1 reads SGHTS; CDR2 reads YDEGEE. CDR3 coding DNA: TGTGCCAGCAGTCGCAAAGCGGGCTACACAGATACGCAGTATTTT. Its translation is CASSRKAGYTDTQYF. Together with reference TRBV5-8 and TRBJ2-3, the CDR3 gives the full variable domain: EAGVTQSPTHLIKTRGQQATLRCSPISGHTSVYWYQQALGLGLQFLLWYDEGEERNRGNFPPRFSGRQFPNYSSELNVNALELEDSALYLCASSRKAGYTDTQYFGPGTRLTVL.

The chain combines TRBV6-6 with TRBJ1-2; TRBD1 is a possible D gene (5 bases). The V end was cut by 5 bases, the J end by 4 bases, with 14 bases between. Germline CDR1 is MNHNY and CDR2 is SVGAGI (reference sequence). CDR3 size: 14 residues. This CDR3 reads CASSRDRGFYGYTF. For the CDR3, the DNA is TGTGCCAGCAGTAGGGACCGGGGGTTCTATGGCTACACCTTC.

This chain joins TRBV6-1 and TRBJ1-1; D not resolved. Trimming removed 6 bases from V and 1 base from J, with 3 bases in between. CDR1 is MNHNS, CDR2 SASEGT, per germline. CDR3 length: 11 amino acids. In nucleotides, the CDR3 is TGTGCCAGCAGGGCGAACACTGAAGCTTTCTTT. Its protein is CASRANTEAFF.

This chain connects TRBV11-2 to TRBJ2-1; TRBD1 matches at 10 bases. J was trimmed by 8 bases and V by 5 bases; bases with no gene match: 9. Germline V gene data show CDR1 as SGHAT and CDR2 as FQNNGV. There are 15 residues in the CDR3. The CDR3 sequence is CASSHRQGALHEQFF. The CDR3 DNA is TGTGCCAGCAGCCACAGACAGGGGGCGTTGCATGAGCAGTTCTTC.

This clone was seen only once. This chain connects TRBV6-5 to TRBJ1-2, with 7 bases fitting TRBD1. V shed 8 bases, J shed 3 bases, and the junction held 12 bases outside the gene matches. Germline lookup yields CDR1 MNHEY and CDR2 SVGAGI. This CDR3 spans 15 amino acids. CDR3 residues: CASGSRQGGHYGYTF. CDR3 in DNA: TGTGCCAGCGGTTCCAGACAGGGCGGGCACTATGGCTACACCTTC.

V usage is TRBV5-1 and J usage is TRBJ2-1; D is possibly TRBD2 (5 bases). This CDR3 comprises 15 residues. V gave up 2 bases and J gave up 6 bases, with 15 bases separating them. The V gene's germline CDR1 is SGHRS and CDR2 YFSETQ. The CDR3 loop reads CASSLLEGAVNEQFF. CDR3 nucleotides: TGCGCCAGCAGCTTACTTGAGGGAGCGGTCAATGAGCAGTTCTTC.

This clone showed up just once. V is TRBV2 and J is TRBJ1-5; D might be TRBD1 (5 bases). The V gene's germline CDR1 is SNHLY and CDR2 FYNNEI. CDR3 length equals 15 residues. V gave up 6 bases and J gave up 0 bases, with 12 bases separating them. DNA of the CDR3: TGTGCCAGCAGCTACGGGGGTTATAGCAATCAGCCCCAGCATTTT. It encodes CASSYGGYSNQPQHF.